The 24 T cell receptor beta chains in this list originate from one sample, sequenced in a study of T cells in Graves' hyperthyroidism and ophthalmopathy. Amplification targeted TCR beta CDR3 regions from RNA transcripts. First-round RT-PCR with HTBI primers amplified the TCR CDR3 region. TCRdb re-called the multiplex PCR reads with MiXCR, one entry per CDR3 protein. Of about 770,000 distinct CDR3 sequences listed, about 17% were seen once; the top ten hold 16%. The sample was blood. These receptors originate from a woman aged 45-65 years with Graves' hyperthyroidism that later progressed to Graves' ophthalmopathy.

With respect to this clonotype: An end of the junction differs from the germline gene, which may be a read error. The V gene is TRBV6-1, the J gene TRBJ2-7; perhaps D is TRBD1 or TRBD2 (6 bases each). The CDR3 has 14 residues. Germline CDR1 MNHNS, CDR2 SASEGT. The DNA for the CDR3 is TGTGCCAGCAGTCCTACCTCCGGGGGCTACGGGCAGTACTTC. Translated: CASSPTSGGYGQYF.

This clonotype has ten or more counts. The rearrangement uses TRBV3-1 and TRBJ1-1; D is unresolved. Trimming removed 6 bases at V and 5 bases at J, with 19 bases between. CDR3 length: 15 residues. The germline gives CDR1 LGHDT, CDR2 YNNKEL (reference sequence). CDR3: CASRPQTVGSTEAFF. The CDR3, as DNA: TGTGCCAGCAGACCTCAGACGGTGGGTAGTACTGAAGCTTTCTTT.

This clonotype was seen a handful of times. V is TRBV6-5 and J is TRBJ1-2; tentatively, D is TRBD1 (6 bases). V was pared by 2 bases and J by 4 bases, with 14 bases between. The CDR3 is 15 residues long. The V gene's germline CDR1 is MNHEY and CDR2 SVGAGI. CDR3 sequence (DNA): TGTGCCAGCAGTTACAAATCAGGGGTCATCTATGGCTACACCTTC. This codes for CASSYKSGVIYGYTF.

This clonotype appeared many times. The chain joins TRBV27 to TRBJ2-7, with D perhaps matching TRBD1 or TRBD2 (6 bases each). V lost 5 bases and J lost 0, with 11 bases in between. CDR1 and CDR2 (germline): MNHEY, SMNVEV (reference sequence). The CDR3 loop spans 14 amino acids. This CDR3 is CASSEGGYSYEQYF. The CDR3 DNA is TGTGCCAGCAGTGAAGGGGGGTACTCCTACGAGCAGTACTTC.

This chain connects TRBV19 to TRBJ1-5; the D gene is possibly TRBD1 (5 bases). Germline CDR1 LNHDA, CDR2 SQIVND (reference sequence). The CDR3 extends over 14 amino acids. Between the trimmed V and J ends, which lost 5 bases and 9 bases, there was a span of 17 bases. The CDR3 DNA is TGTGCCAGTAGTTCTCCATCTCTAGACAGGCCCCAGCATTTT. This encodes CASSSPSLDRPQHF.

The table lists this clonotype with many counts. The J gene is TRBJ1-1, the V gene TRBV18, with D possibly being TRBD1 (5 bases). Trimming took 0 bases from V and 8 from J, leaving 13 bases between them. Germline V gives CDR1 KGHSH, CDR2 LQKENI. The CDR3 contains 14 residues. The chain's CDR3 is CASSPPFQGEEAFF. The DNA for the CDR3 is TGTGCCAGCTCACCACCGTTTCAGGGCGAAGAAGCTTTCTTT.

This clonotype was seen ten or more times. This may arise from a read error, as a much more abundant clone is one base away. The chain employs TRBV20-1 and TRBJ2-7; 9 nucleotides agree with TRBD1. Trimming took 5 bases from V and 4 from J; bases not matched to a gene: 12. The CDR3 length is 15 residues. From germline, CDR1 is DFQATT and CDR2 SNEGSKA (reference sequence). This CDR3 is CSARDDRGFFYEQYF. The CDR3 DNA reads as TGCAGTGCTCGCGACGACAGGGGGTTTTTTTACGAGCAGTACTTC.

This clonotype was detected only a few times. This chain links TRBV3-1 with TRBJ2-3; weak D call: TRBD2 (6 bases). Between the trimmed V and J ends, which lost 5 bases and 2 bases, there was a span of 17 bases. Germline V gene data show CDR1 as LGHDT and CDR2 as YNNKEL (reference sequence). The CDR3 spans 16 residues. CDR3 DNA: TGTGCCAGCAGCGTCGGGGGTCCCGGGGCCACAGATACGCAGTATTTT. It specifies CASSVGGPGATDTQYF.

V is TRBV27 and J is TRBJ2-4; perhaps D is TRBD1 or TRBD2 (5 bases each). The CDR3 totals 11 residues. The V gene lost 10 bases and the J gene lost 9 bases, with 13 bases spanning the gap. Germline loops: CDR1 MNHEY, CDR2 SMNVEV (reference sequence). The CDR3 sequence: CATRDLGIQYF. As DNA, the CDR3 is TGTGCCACTCGGGACCTCGGCATTCAGTACTTC.

This clonotype was detected only a few times. The J gene is TRBJ2-7, the V gene TRBV19, with D hard to call. CDR3 length: 14 amino acids. Trimming took 3 bases from V and 3 from J, leaving 12 bases between them. Germline CDR1 and CDR2: LNHDA and SQIVND (reference sequence). The CDR3 DNA reads as TGTGCCAGTAGTATGGGTCGCGGATTCTACGAGCAGTACTTC. Residues: CASSMGRGFYEQYF.

This clonotype came up many times. This chain connects TRBV7-9 to TRBJ1-2; tentative D call: TRBD1 (5 bases). The germline V gene has CDR1 SEHNR and CDR2 FQNEAQ (reference sequence). Trimming took off 5 bases at V and 2 bases at J, with 15 bases between the two ends. This CDR3 region has 15 residues. The CDR3 DNA is TGTGCCAGCAGCGCCCCGGGACGAGAAAACTATGGCTACACCTTC. This encodes CASSAPGRENYGYTF.

This chain connects TRBV12-3 or TRBV12-4 to TRBJ2-1, with 9 bases matching TRBD1. With 6 bases clipped from V and 9 bases from J, the junction kept 12 bases outside the gene matches. The CDR3 runs to 15 residues. The CDR3 here is CASRVGTGLVGEQFF. DNA for the CDR3: TGTGCCAGCAGGGTCGGGACAGGGTTAGTTGGTGAGCAGTTCTTC.

This clonotype was seen at least ten times. This chain links TRBV3-1 with TRBJ1-1; D is possibly TRBD1 (5 bases). The CDR3 has 15 amino acids. CDR1 LGHDT and CDR2 YNNKEL come from the germline V gene (reference sequence). V gave up 2 bases and J gave up 1 base, with 11 bases separating them. The CDR3 DNA is TGTGCCAGCAGCCAACAGGGAACCCCGAACACTGAAGCTTTCTTT. Protein sequence: CASSQQGTPNTEAFF.

This rearrangement joins TRBV10-3 to TRBJ1-1, with D unresolved. Germline CDR1 ENHRY, CDR2 SYGVKD. Trimming left V 0 bases short and J 7 bases short, with 12 bases between. The CDR3 is 14 residues long. CDR3 in DNA: TGTGCCATCAGTGAGTCGGGAGGGAATAATGAAGCTTTCTTT. Its protein is CAISESGGNNEAFF.

This clonotype has just a few counts. V gene TRBV5-1 combines with J gene TRBJ2-5, with 10 nucleotides matching TRBD2. With 7 bases clipped from V and 2 bases from J, the junction kept 5 bases outside the gene matches. The CDR3 length is 14 residues. Germline lookup yields CDR1 SGHRS and CDR2 YFSETQ. CDR3 sequence: CASAGTSVQETQYF. As DNA, the CDR3 is TGCGCCAGCGCCGGGACTAGCGTGCAAGAGACCCAGTACTTC.

This clonotype has a count of ten or more. The chain employs TRBV3-1 and TRBJ1-5; the match to TRBD1 covers 7 bases. Germline CDR1 and CDR2: LGHDT and YNNKEL (reference sequence). J gave up 4 bases and V 6 bases, and 9 bases lay outside the gene matches. The CDR3 extends over 15 amino acids. The CDR3 region has the DNA TGTGCCAGCAGTTCAGGGGGGCCCGAAAATCAGCCCCAGCATTTT. It specifies CASSSGGPENQPQHF.

This clonotype was recorded at least ten times. CDR3 DNA: TGTGCCAGCAGCTTAACCACTAGCGGGTCTTACAATGAGCAGTTCTTC. Translated, it gives CASSLTTSGSYNEQFF. The chain links TRBV7-2 to TRBJ2-1, with 9 bases identical to TRBD2. CDR3 size: 16 residues. V trimming: 2 bases; J trimming: 4 bases; junction bases outside the gene matches: 6. Germline CDR1 and CDR2: SGHTA and FQGNSA.

This clonotype was seen only a few times. The V and J genes are TRBV10-3 and TRBJ1-2; D is uncertain. This CDR3 is built from 13 residues. Trimming removed 3 bases from V and 4 bases from J, with 9 bases in between. Germline CDR1 reads ENHRY; CDR2 reads SYGVKD. CDR3: CAISDPQGYGYTF. CDR3 DNA sequence: TGTGCCATCAGTGACCCCCAAGGCTATGGCTACACCTTC.

The chain employs TRBV20-1 and TRBJ1-2; D not resolved. Germline V gives CDR1 DFQATT, CDR2 SNEGSKA (reference sequence). Trimming pared 3 bases from V and 8 bases from J, leaving 16 bases between. The CDR3 is made up of 13 amino acids. DNA for the CDR3: TGCAGTGCTAGTGAATCTCGGGTGGGGGGCTACACCTTC. It specifies CSASESRVGGYTF.

This clonotype showed up just a few times. Written as DNA, the CDR3 is TGTGCCATCACTTCCCAGGGGGCCCCCACCGGGGAGCTGTTTTTT. Its translation is CAITSQGAPTGELFF. The V and J genes are TRBV10-3 and TRBJ2-2; TRBD1 aligns across 8 bases. J was trimmed by 4 bases and V by 7 bases; bases with no gene match: 8. This CDR3 has 15 amino acids. Germline V gene data show CDR1 as ENHRY and CDR2 as SYGVKD.

The J gene is TRBJ1-2, the V gene TRBV24-1; TRBD1 is a possible D gene (5 bases). The ends were cut back, 9 bases at V and 6 bases at J, with 19 bases in the middle. Germline V gives CDR1 KGHDR, CDR2 SFDVKD. The CDR3 loop spans 14 amino acids. CDR3 in DNA: TGTGCCACCCGCGGACCAACGGGGCAGGATGGCTACACCTTC. This sequence encodes CATRGPTGQDGYTF.

This clonotype has only a few counts. The V and J genes are TRBV29-1 and TRBJ1-2; 7 bases line up with TRBD1. Germline V gene data show CDR1 as SQVTM and CDR2 as ANQGSEA. The trim removed 3 bases at V and 3 bases at J, leaving 10 bases unmatched. The CDR3 extends over 15 amino acids. The DNA for the CDR3 is TGCAGCGTTGATGAACAGGGGCTATCGTACTATGGCTACACCTTC. It yields the protein CSVDEQGLSYYGYTF.

Turning to this clonotype: Relative to the germline gene, one junction end is altered; a read error may explain this. The CDR3 is CASSFGGVSEKLVF. The CDR3 DNA reads as TGTGCCAGCAGTTTCGGGGGAGTCTCCGAAAAACTGGTTTTT. The V call is TRBV12-3 or TRBV12-4, the J call TRBJ1-4; the D gene is possibly TRBD1 (5 bases). CDR3 length: 14 amino acids.

In this sample, this clonotype turned up many times. The chain recombines TRBV9 with TRBJ1-1, with D possibly TRBD1 on 6 matching bases. The CDR3 has 13 amino acids. Per the germline V gene, CDR1 is SGDLS and CDR2 is YYNGEE. Trimming pared 4 bases from V and 7 bases from J, leaving 14 bases between. The CDR3 sequence is CASSPRGGHEAFF. For the CDR3, the DNA is TGTGCCAGCAGCCCCCGAGGGGGTCATGAAGCTTTCTTT.